Listed below are T cell receptor beta chains from one sample, sequenced in a study of STAT5B mutations in CD4+ large granular lymphocyte leukemia. Clones were read by immunoSEQ multiplex PCR, and TCRdb kept only the in-frame ones, dropping some. The sample records fewer than 40,000 clones, more than 65% being singletons. Sequencing input: CD4+ T cells from blood buffy coats. Source of these receptors: a human donor in good health. The CDR3 runs from the conserved cysteine through the conserved F or W. A D gene is named only where the DNA matches it firmly. Expanded clones are given a class, and other clones once, few, many or no size at all.

j_gene | len | abundance | d_gene | v_gene | CDR3nt | CDR3aa
TRBJ2-5 | 16 | . | TRBD2 | TRBV2 | TGTGCCAGCTATCCAGGGACTAGCGGGGGGCAAGAGACCCAGTACTTC | CASYPGTSGGQETQYF
TRBJ2-5 | 13 | . | . | TRBV6-6 | TGTGCCAGCGTACGTTTGGCTAGCGAGACCCAGTACTTC | CASVRLASETQYF
TRBJ2-7 | 15 | . | TRBD2 | TRBV7-8 | TGTGCCAGCAGCAATCGCCGGGAGGCTCCCTACGAGCAGTACTTC | CASSNRREAPYEQYF
TRBJ2-1 | 16 | . | TRBD2 | TRBV4-2 | TGTGCCAGCAGCCCTCGGACTAGCGGGGGGGACAATGAGCAGTTCTTC | CASSPRTSGGDNEQFF
TRBJ2-2 | 17 | . | . | TRBV7-9 | TGTGCCAGCAGCTTTCGGACGGGCCTAGTCGGGACCGGGGAGCTGTTTTTT | CASSFRTGLVGTGELFF
TRBJ2-5 | 10 | . | . | TRBV2 | TGTGCCAGCGGAGGAGAGACCCAGTACTTC | CASGGETQYF
TRBJ1-4 | 16 | . | . | TRBV5-1 | TGCGCCAGCTCCAGAGAGTCCGGGACAACGAGTGAAAAACTGTTTTTT | CASSRESGTTSEKLFF
TRBJ1-1 | 14 | . | . | TRBV15 | TGTGCCACCAGCAGAGCAGGGCGCACCTCTGAAGCTTTCTTT | CATSRAGRTSEAFF
TRBJ2-7 | 13 | . | . | TRBV9 | TGTGCCAGCAGCAAGAGGGAGGCCTACGAGCAGTACTTC | CASSKREAYEQYF
TRBJ2-7 | 13 | . | . | TRBV6-1 | TGTGCCAGTCAGCAGGGGTACACGGGTGAGCAGTACTTC | CASQQGYTGEQYF
TRBJ1-5 | 16 | . | . | TRBV4-2 | TGTGCCAGCAGCCAAGCAGAACCCAATAGCAATCAGCCCCAGCATTTT | CASSQAEPNSNQPQHF
TRBJ2-1 | 16 | few | TRBD2 | TRBV14 | TGTGCCAGCAGCCAGGGCGGGAGAGCCTCCTACAATGAGCAGTTCTTC | CASSQGGRASYNEQFF
TRBJ2-1 | 16 | . | . | TRBV7-9 | TGTGCCAGCAGCCTAGCGAGGGGGGCAGGATACAATGAGCAGTTCTTC | CASSLARGAGYNEQFF
TRBJ2-2 | 13 | . | . | TRBV6-6 | TGTGCCATTAACAGGTCGCCGGCCGGGGAGCTGTTTTTT | CAINRSPAGELFF
TRBJ2-3 | 17 | . | TRBD2 | TRBV4-3 | TGCGCCAGCAGCCAAGTTTTTAGCGGGGCGGTCACAGATACGCAGTATTTT | CASSQVFSGAVTDTQYF
TRBJ2-3 | 15 | . | . | TRBV4-2 | TGTGCCAGCAGCCGAGACGACAGGACTAGGGGTACGCAGTATTTT | CASSRDDRTRGTQYF
TRBJ1-6 | 15 | . | . | TRBV2 | TGTGCCAGCAGAGTTGAAGTCTCCTATAATTCACCCCTCCACTTT | CASRVEVSYNSPLHF
TRBJ2-4 | 15 | . | TRBD2 | TRBV5-4 | TGTGCCAGCAGAGACAAGGGGTCCGGGGGGGACATTCAGTACTTC | CASRDKGSGGDIQYF
TRBJ2-6 | 16 | . | . | TRBV27 | TGTGCCAGCCGCGCCGGACGAATATCTGGGGCCAACGTCCTGACTTTC | CASRAGRISGANVLTF
TRBJ1-1 | 15 | . | . | TRBV5-1 | TGCGCCAGCAGCTTGGAGTTGAGGGGAGCAACTGAAGCTTTCTTT | CASSLELRGATEAFF
TRBJ2-6 | 18 | . | TRBD1 | TRBV19 | TGTGCCAGTAGTACTCGGGACAGGGGTATTGCTGGGGCCAACGTCCTGACTTTC | CASSTRDRGIAGANVLTF
TRBJ2-1 | 14 | . | . | TRBV6-6 | TGTGCCAGCAGCCGATTACGGAGCCCCAATGAGCAGTTCTTC | CASSRLRSPNEQFF
TRBJ2-4 | 17 | . | . | TRBV19 | TGTGCCAGTAGTAGCGGGACCCTTACTCTAGCCAAAAACATTCAGTACTTC | CASSSGTLTLAKNIQYF
TRBJ1-2 | 13 | . | . | TRBV10-3 | TGTGCCATCAGTGGGACCGAGGGGATGGGCTACACCTTC | CAISGTEGMGYTF
TRBJ1-4 | 18 | . | . | TRBV5-4 | TGTGCCAGCAGCGCCCGGGGAGGCCAAAGGGCGCCTAATGAAAAACTGTTTTTT | CASSARGGQRAPNEKLFF
TRBJ2-1 | 11 | . | . | TRBV6-1 | TGTGCCAGCAGTGAAGTGTTCGAGCAGTTCTTC | CASSEVFEQFF
TRBJ2-7 | 14 | . | TRBD1 | TRBV29-1 | TGCAGCGGAATACTGGGACAGATCCCTTACGAGCAGTACTTC | CSGILGQIPYEQYF
TRBJ2-7 | 17 | once | TRBD2 | TRBV2 | TGTGCCAGCAGTTACACTAGCGGGAGGTCCGTCCGGAACGAGCAGTACTTC | CASSYTSGRSVRNEQYF
TRBJ2-1 | 15 | few | . | TRBV4-1 | TGCGCCAGCAGCCAAGTAATAGCGGCCGTTTCCCGACTGTTCTTC | CASSQVIAAVSRLFF
TRBJ1-2 | 14 | . | TRBD1 | TRBV4-2 | TGTGCCAGCAGCCAAGCAGGGGGCAGCTATGGCTACACCTTC | CASSQAGGSYGYTF
TRBJ2-7 | 14 | . | . | TRBV13 | TGTGCCAGCAGCCGACGCCTGAGCTCCTACGAGCAGTACTTC | CASSRRLSSYEQYF
TRBJ1-4 | 14 | once | TRBD1 | TRBV5-1 | TGCGCCAGCAGCCAACAGGGGGCTAATGAAAAACTGTTTTTT | CASSQQGANEKLFF
TRBJ2-5 | 15 | once | . | TRBV2 | TGTGCCAGCAGTGAAGTTGGTCAGCGGGTCGAGACCCAGTACTTC | CASSEVGQRVETQYF
TRBJ1-2 | 15 | . | TRBD1 | TRBV6-1 | TGTGCCAGCAGTGGGAACAGGGGGGTGGGCTATGGCTACACCTTC | CASSGNRGVGYGYTF
TRBJ2-1 | 15 | . | TRBD2 | TRBV2 | TGTGCCAGCAGGATCGGGACTAGCATTTCCAATGAGCAGTTCTTC | CASRIGTSISNEQFF
TRBJ1-2 | 15 | . | . | TRBV2 | TGTGCCAGCAGTGTAGAAGGCCAAGGGCGGAATGGCTACACCTTC | CASSVEGQGRNGYTF
TRBJ1-2 | 12 | . | . | TRBV9 | TGTGCCAGCAGACGGCTTGGCTATGGCTACACCTTC | CASRRLGYGYTF
TRBJ1-4 | 15 | . | . | TRBV5-1 | TGCGCCACCGGACTACGACCGGGACAAAATGAAAAACTGTTTTTT | CATGLRPGQNEKLFF
TRBJ2-3 | 16 | . | TRBD2 | TRBV7-2 | TGTGCCAGCAGCTTAGCGAGCGGGGGGGCGACAGATACGCAGTATTTT | CASSLASGGATDTQYF
TRBJ2-7 | 15 | once | . | TRBV10-3 | TGTGCCATCAGTGACCCGGACAAGAGCTCCTACGAGCAGTACTTC | CAISDPDKSSYEQYF
TRBJ2-7 | 16 | . | . | TRBV5-5 | TGTGCCAGCAGCTTGGGAGGAGGGGGCTCTTCGTGGGAGCAGTACTTC | CASSLGGGGSSWEQYF
TRBJ2-5 | 11 | . | . | TRBV19 | TGTGCCAGTAGTTTAGAAGAGACCCAGTACTTC | CASSLEETQYF
TRBJ1-1 | 13 | . | . | TRBV7-2 | TGTGCCAGCAGCCTCGACCGGAACACTGAAGCTTTCTTT | CASSLDRNTEAFF
TRBJ2-6 | 14 | . | . | TRBV7-2 | TGTGCCAGCAGCTTAGGGAGTGGGGCCAACGTCCTGACTTTC | CASSLGSGANVLTF
TRBJ1-2 | 12 | . | . | TRBV5-1 | TGCGCCAGCAGCCGAGGGCCAGATGGCTACACCTTC | CASSRGPDGYTF
TRBJ2-1 | 15 | few | . | TRBV10-3 | TGTGCCATCAGTGAGGACAGGAGCTCCTACAATGAGCAGTTCTTC | CAISEDRSSYNEQFF
TRBJ1-2 | 13 | . | . | TRBV6-6 | TGTGCCAGCAGCTACCAAAAGGAGGGGGGCTACACCTTC | CASSYQKEGGYTF
TRBJ1-4 | 14 | . | . | TRBV2 | TGTGCCAGCATCAGACACAACTCTAATGAAAAACTGTTTTTT | CASIRHNSNEKLFF